This TCR beta chain was sequenced during a study of CD8+ T cells in alopecia areata. CDR3 length: 15 residues. From germline, CDR1 is SQVTM and CDR2 ANQGSEA. V shed 4 bases and J 5 bases; nucleotides not matched to a gene: 9. Extracted RNA was reverse transcribed, and the resulting cDNA served as sequencing template. Generated by immunoSEQ multiplex PCR, the TCRdb table keeps only in-frame clones and is missing some. The table shows roughly 200,000 clones, with more than 50% occurring only once. General study results and limits: TCRs were shared less clearly across patients than in mice, possibly for HLA-related reasons.

The authors sorted CD4+ and CD8+ T cells from PBMCs. This clone occurred a few times. Its antigen is not known. The chain is built from TRBV29-1 and TRBJ2-5, with 11 bases aligning to TRBD1. The specimen was CD8+ T cells sorted from blood. The source is a human donor in good health. The chain's CDR3 is CSVAPKDRGLETQYF. In DNA, the CDR3 is TGCAGCGTTGCACCAAAGGACAGGGGGCTGGAGACCCAGTACTTC.